One sample yielded the 10 T cell receptor beta chains listed below, sequenced in a study of blood T cell repertoires in COVID-19. Clones were sequenced by immunoSEQ multiplex PCR, and TCRdb holds only the in-frame ones, with some missing. The sample holds 60,000 to 75,000 clones, approximately 85% seen once. Sequencing was performed on peripheral blood. The receptor source for this set is a human donor in a cohort sampled during active COVID-19.

The chain couples TRBV5-5 to TRBJ1-6; D may be TRBD1 (5 bases). Trimming removed 5 bases at V and 0 bases at J, with 6 bases between. Germline CDR1 is SGHKS and CDR2 is YYEKEE (reference sequence). CDR3 length equals 14 residues. CDR3 residues: CASRQGSYNSPLHF. The CDR3 nucleotides read TGTGCCAGCAGGCAGGGCTCCTATAATTCACCCCTCCACTTT.

The chain links TRBV19 to TRBJ1-6; D remains unclear. Trimming stripped 3 bases from V and 10 bases from J, with 10 bases between. Looked up from germline, CDR1 is LNHDA and CDR2 is SQIVND (reference sequence). The CDR3 has 13 residues. CDR3 amino acids: CASSMAAESPLHF. The CDR3 DNA reads as TGTGCCAGTAGTATGGCAGCGGAGTCACCCCTCCACTTT. Drawing the rest from reference TRBV19 and TRBJ1-6, the complete variable domain is DGGITQSPKYLFRKEGQNVTLSCEQNLNHDAMYWYRQDPGQGLRLIYYSQIVNDFQKGDIAEGYSVSREKKESFPLTVTSAQKNPTAFYLCASSMAAESPLHFGNGTRLTVT.

V gene TRBV6-5 combines with J gene TRBJ2-5; possible D gene TRBD2, 5 bases. The CDR3 is 14 residues long. Germline CDR1 and CDR2: MNHEY and SVGAGI. Trimming stripped 6 bases from V and 0 bases from J, with 11 bases between. CDR3 bases: TGTGCCAGCAGGAGGGATTACTACCAAGAGACCCAGTACTTC. Translated: CASRRDYYQETQYF.

For the CDR3, the DNA is TGCGCCAGCATCGAGCGGGGGAGCACAGATACGCAGTATTTT. This encodes CASIERGSTDTQYF. V usage is TRBV5-1 and J usage is TRBJ2-3; 8 bases are shared with TRBD2. The CDR3 length is 14 residues. J was trimmed by 0 bases and V by 6 bases; bases with no gene match: 3. The germline gives CDR1 SGHRS, CDR2 YFSETQ.

This clone was counted a few times. The V and J genes are TRBV21-1 and TRBJ2-7; the table's D call TRBD2 went unverified against the DNA. TRBV21-1 is an annotated pseudogene. CDR3 length equals 16 residues. The CDR3: CASSIRGRGATYEQYF. The CDR3 DNA follows: TGTGCCAGCAGCATCCGCGGGCGGGGGGCGACCTACGAGCAGTACTTC.

This clone showed up just once. The chain links TRBV10-2 to TRBJ1-2; the match to TRBD1 covers 7 bases. The CDR3 is made up of 13 amino acids. The V segment lost 2 bases and the J segment 8 bases; nucleotides outside the gene matches: 5. Germline lookup yields CDR1 WSHSY and CDR2 SAAADI. The CDR3 reads CASSEQRGQGYTF. In DNA form, the CDR3 reads TGCGCCAGCAGTGAGCAGAGGGGGCAGGGCTACACCTTC.

The genes are TRBV2 and TRBJ2-1; a possible D gene is TRBD1 (8 bases). CDR1 SNHLY and CDR2 FYNNEI come from the germline V gene. V lost 11 bases and J lost 8, with 22 bases in between. There are 14 residues in the CDR3. CDR3 DNA: TGTGCCTCCCGGCGGGGGACAGGTCAGGATGAGCAGTTCTTC. Protein: CASRRGTGQDEQFF.

The gene calls are TRBV10-2 and TRBJ1-6; D gene ambiguous. Between the trimmed V and J ends, which lost 2 bases and 0 bases, there was a span of 5 bases. This CDR3 is built from 15 residues. CDR1 is WSHSY and CDR2 is SAAADI in the germline V gene. CDR3 nucleotide sequence: TGCGCCAGCAGTGAGGTTAGCTCCTATAATTCACCCCTCCACTTT. Translation: CASSEVSSYNSPLHF.

The chain carries TRBV4-2 and TRBJ2-1, with 8 bases aligning to TRBD2. CDR3 length: 16 amino acids. Germline CDR1 is LGHNA and CDR2 is YNFKEQ. V lost 4 bases and J lost 4; bases outside the gene matches: 9. CDR3 sequence reads: CASSPGGGEEYNEQFF. Written as DNA, the CDR3 is TGTGCCAGCAGCCCCGGGGGGGGTGAAGAATACAATGAGCAGTTCTTC.

The chain couples TRBV5-8 to TRBJ2-5; 8 bases align to TRBD1. The CDR3 is 13 residues long. Germline V gene sequence: CDR1 SGHTS, CDR2 YDEGEE. With 4 bases clipped from V and 4 bases from J, the junction kept 3 bases outside the gene matches. The CDR3 bases are TGTGCCAGCAGCCGAGACAGGGGAGAGACCCAGTACTTC. It yields the protein CASSRDRGETQYF.